This T cell receptor beta chain originates from a study of blood T cell repertoires in COVID-19. Overall study context: Samples taken during acute and convalescent COVID-19 were collected in the United States, Italy and Spain.

The length of the CDR3 is 15 residues. Germline assignment: CDR1 KGHSH and CDR2 LQKENI. Trimming took 2 bases from V and 6 from J, leaving 16 bases between them. Clones were read by immunoSEQ multiplex PCR, and TCRdb kept only the in-frame ones, dropping some. The data contain 260,000 or so clones, 70% to 90% of them singletons. The clonotype originates from a man in his late teens or twenties with active or convalescent COVID-19. Sequencing used peripheral blood. The chain links TRBV18 to TRBJ1-2; D call uncertain. CDR3: CASSPYTDSEDGYTF. The CDR3, as DNA: TGTGCCAGCTCACCATATACGGACTCGGAGGATGGCTACACCTTC.